The next 15 T cell receptor beta chains were all read from a single sample in a study of neoadjuvant anti-PD-1 for oral cavity cancer. Data came from immunoSEQ multiplex PCR; TCRdb stores just in-frame clones and leaves some out. This sample carries 16,000 or so clones, about 70% of them seen once, and the ten largest clones take 2.5% to 3.5%. The sequencing used PBMCs, collected before nivolumab (anti-PD-1) treatment. The receptors shown here come from a person between 35 and 79 years old with oral cavity squamous cell carcinoma.

This clone has only a few counts. This chain joins TRBV27 and TRBJ1-2; possible D gene TRBD1, 6 bases. The germline gives CDR1 MNHEY, CDR2 SMNVEV (reference sequence). The CDR3 is 15 amino acids. The ends were cut back, 2 bases at V and 8 bases at J, with 18 bases in the middle. Here the CDR3 DNA reads TGTGCCAGCAGTTTAAACCTCGGGGGGGCCAGCGGCTACACCTTC. Translating it yields CASSLNLGGASGYTF.

The gene calls are TRBV6-1 and TRBJ2-2; D might be TRBD2 (5 bases). This CDR3 is 18 amino acids long. V dropped 0 bases and J dropped 5 bases, with 19 bases sitting between them. Germline V gene sequence: CDR1 MNHNS, CDR2 SASEGT. CDR3 region: CASSEAAWARVNTGELFF. The CDR3 DNA reads TGTGCCAGCAGTGAAGCGGCCTGGGCGAGGGTGAATACCGGGGAGCTGTTTTTT.

This sequence joins TRBV4-2 and TRBJ2-7, with TRBD2 matching 10 bases. This CDR3 region has 16 residues. Germline V gene sequence: CDR1 LGHNA, CDR2 YNFKEQ. J gave up 3 bases and V 0 bases, and 5 bases lay outside the gene matches. CDR3 residues: CASSQEILAGVYEQYF. The CDR3 nucleotides read TGTGCCAGCAGCCAAGAGATTCTAGCGGGAGTCTACGAGCAGTACTTC.

The chain is built from TRBV28 and TRBJ1-2; 7 bases are shared with TRBD1. V was clipped by 7 bases and J by 4 bases; unmatched bases: 3. CDR3 length equals 12 residues. CDR1 is MDHEN, CDR2 SYDVKM, per germline. The CDR3 loop is CASKGQSYGYTF. In DNA form, the CDR3 reads TGTGCCAGCAAGGGACAGAGCTATGGCTACACCTTC.

Only a few counts were recorded for this clone. The CDR3 loop reads CASSLDVYEQYF. Written as DNA, the CDR3 is TGCGCCAGCAGCTTGGATGTCTACGAGCAGTACTTC. This chain connects TRBV5-1 to TRBJ2-7; D gene ambiguous. There are 12 residues in the CDR3. The germline gives CDR1 SGHRS, CDR2 YFSETQ. V lost 0 bases and J lost 3, with 4 bases in between.

The V gene is TRBV7-8, the J gene TRBJ1-2; a weak D match, TRBD1 (5 bases). V lost 5 bases to trimming and J lost 1 base, with 8 bases between them. Per the germline V gene, CDR1 is SGHVS and CDR2 is FQNEAQ. CDR3 length: 13 amino acids. CDR3 sequence (DNA): TGTGCCAGCAGCCCAGACAGTAACTATGGCTACACCTTC. Translated: CASSPDSNYGYTF.

J is TRBJ2-7 and V is TRBV5-6, with TRBD2 matching 9 bases. With 0 bases clipped from V and 9 bases from J, the junction kept 10 bases outside the gene matches. There are 15 residues in the CDR3. From germline, CDR1 is SGHDT and CDR2 YYEEEE. The CDR3 sequence is CASSLGGSGSGVQYF. DNA of the CDR3: TGTGCCAGCAGCTTGGGGGGTAGCGGGAGTGGGGTGCAGTACTTC.

The chain has TRBV5-1 and TRBJ2-1; D might be TRBD1 or TRBD2, each matching 5 bases. In germline, CDR1 is SGHRS, CDR2 YFSETQ. The ends were cut back, 3 bases at V and 0 bases at J, with 19 bases in the middle. This CDR3 contains 18 residues. The CDR3 spells CASSSFAGATFSYNEQFF. CDR3 sequence (DNA): TGCGCCAGCAGCTCTTTTGCCGGGGCCACGTTCTCCTACAATGAGCAGTTCTTC. Full variable domain (missing parts from reference TRBV5-1 and TRBJ2-1): KAGVTQTPRYLIKTRGQQVTLSCSPISGHRSVSWYQQTPGQGLQFLFEYFSETQRNKGNFPGRFSGRQFSNSRSEMNVSTLELGDSALYLCASSSFAGATFSYNEQFFGPGTRLTVL.

Here the CDR3 reads CASTSGRGFYNEQFF. For the CDR3, the DNA is TGTGCCAGCACTAGCGGGAGGGGGTTCTACAATGAGCAGTTCTTC. The chain employs TRBV2 and TRBJ2-1; 12 bases line up with TRBD2. The CDR3 totals 15 residues. V was clipped by 7 bases and J by 3 bases; unmatched bases: 4. CDR1 and CDR2 (germline): SNHLY, FYNNEI.

The CDR3 is CASSLDRDSEKLFF. The CDR3 coding sequence is TGCGCCAGCAGCTTGGACAGGGACAGTGAAAAACTGTTTTTT. This sequence joins TRBV5-1 and TRBJ1-4, with 7 bases lining up with TRBD1. CDR1 is SGHRS and CDR2 is YFSETQ in the germline V gene. Trimming removed 0 bases from V and 7 bases from J; junction bases left unmatched: 3. CDR3 length equals 14 residues. Drawing the rest from reference TRBV5-1 and TRBJ1-4, the complete variable domain is KAGVTQTPRYLIKTRGQQVTLSCSPISGHRSVSWYQQTPGQGLQFLFEYFSETQRNKGNFPGRFSGRQFSNSRSEMNVSTLELGDSALYLCASSLDRDSEKLFFGSGTQLSVL.

This clone was detected only a few times. V gene TRBV5-6 combines with J gene TRBJ1-5; D not certain. The CDR3 runs to 15 residues. The germline V gene encodes CDR1 SGHDT and CDR2 YYEEEE. V was shortened by 3 bases and J by 0 bases, with 10 bases between the two germline ends. Written as DNA, the CDR3 is TGTGCCAGCAGCTCCCTTAGTTTTAGCAATCAGCCCCAGCATTTT. This gives the protein CASSSLSFSNQPQHF.

This chain uses TRBV29-1 with TRBJ2-1; 7 nucleotides line up with TRBD1. Germline trimming cut 2 bases from V and 6 bases from J; bases unmatched to any gene: 10. The CDR3 loop spans 15 amino acids. CDR1 and CDR2 (germline): SQVTM, ANQGSEA. The CDR3 sequence is CSVENPTGSSNEQFF. Written as DNA, the CDR3 is TGCAGCGTTGAAAACCCGACAGGGAGTAGCAATGAGCAGTTCTTC.

V is TRBV7-8 and J is TRBJ2-7; 10 bases are shared with TRBD2. The CDR3 has 15 residues. Germline-derived CDR1 and CDR2 are SGHVS and FQNEAQ. With V trimmed by 5 bases and J by 3 bases, 7 bases remained unmatched. The CDR3 spells CASSAGLAVDYEQYF. The CDR3 DNA reads TGTGCCAGCAGCGCTGGACTAGCGGTGGACTACGAGCAGTACTTC.

The chain recombines TRBV2 with TRBJ2-2; D is uncertain. Trimming removed 4 bases at V and 1 base at J, with 4 bases between. Germline loops: CDR1 SNHLY, CDR2 FYNNEI. The CDR3 totals 13 residues. In DNA form, the CDR3 reads TGTGCCAGCAGTGGACAGAACACCGGGGAGCTGTTTTTT. This gives the protein CASSGQNTGELFF.

This chain connects TRBV6-1 to TRBJ2-7, with D possibly matching TRBD2 (6 bases). Trimming took off 4 bases at V and 4 bases at J, with 20 bases between the two ends. This CDR3 has 16 residues. Germline V gives CDR1 MNHNS, CDR2 SASEGT. The CDR3 region is CASSGGSGGTGYEQYF. CDR3 nucleotides: TGTGCCAGCAGTGGGGGTAGCGGAGGGACCGGATACGAGCAGTACTTC.